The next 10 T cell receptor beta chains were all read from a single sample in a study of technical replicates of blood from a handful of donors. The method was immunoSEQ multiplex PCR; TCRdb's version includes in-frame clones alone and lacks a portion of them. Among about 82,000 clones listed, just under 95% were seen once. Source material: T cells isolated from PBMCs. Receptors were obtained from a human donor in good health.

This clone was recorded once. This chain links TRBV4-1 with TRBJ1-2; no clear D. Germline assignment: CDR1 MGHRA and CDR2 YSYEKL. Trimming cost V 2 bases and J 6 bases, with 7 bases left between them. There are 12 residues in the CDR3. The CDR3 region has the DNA TGCGCCAGCAGCCAACAATACAATGGCTACACCTTC. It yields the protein CASSQQYNGYTF.

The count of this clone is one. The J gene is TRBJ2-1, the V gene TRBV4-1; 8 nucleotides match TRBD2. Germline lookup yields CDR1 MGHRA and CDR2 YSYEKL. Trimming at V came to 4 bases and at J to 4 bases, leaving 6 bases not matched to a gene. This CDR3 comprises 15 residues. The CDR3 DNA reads TGCGCCAGCAGCCCCGACCAGCGGGAGTACAATGAGCAGTTCTTC. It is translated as CASSPDQREYNEQFF.

The CDR3: CAWSVTGQQNEKLFF. CDR3 bases: TGTGCCTGGAGTGTCACCGGACAGCAAAATGAAAAACTGTTTTTT. The chain is built from TRBV30 and TRBJ1-4; D is perhaps TRBD1 (6 bases). CDR3 length equals 15 residues. With 0 bases removed from V and 5 bases from J, the gap between germline ends came to 13 bases. The V gene's germline CDR1 is GTSNPN and CDR2 SVGIG (reference sequence).

In DNA form, the CDR3 reads TGCAGCGTTGCAGGATCCTCTGGAAACACCATATATTTT. This codes for CSVAGSSGNTIYF. The chain joins TRBV29-1 to TRBJ1-3; no reliable D call. Germline values: CDR1 SQVTM, CDR2 ANQGSEA. This CDR3 has 13 amino acids. Trimming removed 4 bases from V and 0 bases from J, with 7 bases in between. Drawing the rest from reference TRBV29-1 and TRBJ1-3, the complete variable domain is SAVISQKPSRDICQRGTSLTIQCQVDSQVTMMFWYRQQPGQSLTLIATANQGSEATYESGFVIDKFPISRPNLTFSTLTVSNMSPEDSSIYLCSVAGSSGNTIYFGEGSWLTVV.

As DNA, the CDR3 is TGCGCCAGCAGCCAAGATCAGGGTCCCTATCAGCCCCAGCATTTT. This codes for CASSQDQGPYQPQHF. This sequence joins TRBV4-3 and TRBJ1-5; a weak D match, TRBD1 (5 bases). The CDR3 extends over 15 amino acids. Trimming removed 0 bases from V and 5 bases from J, with 11 bases in between. Per the germline V gene, CDR1 is LGHNA and CDR2 is YSLEER.

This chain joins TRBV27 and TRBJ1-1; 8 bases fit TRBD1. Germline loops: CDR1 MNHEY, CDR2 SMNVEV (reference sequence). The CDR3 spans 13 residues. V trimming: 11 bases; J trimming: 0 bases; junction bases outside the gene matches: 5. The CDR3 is CAAGDRLNTEAFF. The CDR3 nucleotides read TGTGCCGCGGGGGACAGGTTGAACACTGAAGCTTTCTTT.

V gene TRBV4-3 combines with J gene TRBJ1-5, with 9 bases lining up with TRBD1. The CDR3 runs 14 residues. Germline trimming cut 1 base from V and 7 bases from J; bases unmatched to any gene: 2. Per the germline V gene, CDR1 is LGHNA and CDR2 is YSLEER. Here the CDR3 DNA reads TGCGCCAGCAGCCAAGCAGGACAGGGGCAGCCCCAGCATTTT. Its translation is CASSQAGQGQPQHF.

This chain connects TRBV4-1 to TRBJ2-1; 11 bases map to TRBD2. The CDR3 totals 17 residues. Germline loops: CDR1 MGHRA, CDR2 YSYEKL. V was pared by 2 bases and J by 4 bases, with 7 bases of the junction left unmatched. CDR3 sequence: CASSQKLLAGEYNEQFF. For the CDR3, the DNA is TGCGCCAGCAGCCAAAAGCTACTAGCGGGGGAATACAATGAGCAGTTCTTC.

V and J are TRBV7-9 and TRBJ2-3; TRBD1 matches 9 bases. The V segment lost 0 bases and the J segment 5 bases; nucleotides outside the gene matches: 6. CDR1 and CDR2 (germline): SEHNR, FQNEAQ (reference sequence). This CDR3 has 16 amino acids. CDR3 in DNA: TGTGCCAGCAGCTTAGCGGGACAGGGCCAGGTAGATACGCAGTATTTT. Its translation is CASSLAGQGQVDTQYF.

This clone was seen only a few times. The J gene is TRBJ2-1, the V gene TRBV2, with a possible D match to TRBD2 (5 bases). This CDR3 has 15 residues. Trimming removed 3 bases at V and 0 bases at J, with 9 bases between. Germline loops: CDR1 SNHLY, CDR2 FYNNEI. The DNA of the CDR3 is TGTGCCAGCAGTGAGGGAGCGTACTCCTACAATGAGCAGTTCTTC. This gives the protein CASSEGAYSYNEQFF.